Below are 23 T cell receptor beta chains sequenced from a single sample in a study of OX40 agonist ivuxolimab in advanced cancers. The method was immunoSEQ multiplex PCR; TCRdb's version includes in-frame clones alone and lacks a portion of them. This table has over 35,000 clones, approximately 83% appearing once. Sequences were derived from CD4+ or CD8+ T cells sorted from blood, sampled in a trial of the OX40 agonist ivuxolimab. Receptors originate from an adult with an advanced solid tumor such as melanoma, head and neck, liver or kidney cancer.

This clone has a single count. This rearrangement joins TRBV11-3 to TRBJ2-2, with 7 bases lining up with TRBD2. The CDR3 spans 15 residues. The junction had 6 bases not matched to a gene; V was cut back by 5 bases and J by 3 bases. Germline V gene data show CDR1 as SGHNT and CDR2 as YENEEA. CDR3 sequence: CASSLTSSDTGELFF. The CDR3 region has the DNA TGTGCCAGCAGCCTGACTAGCTCAGACACCGGGGAGCTGTTTTTT.

In its sample, this clone was seen once. This chain connects TRBV30 to TRBJ2-5, with D possibly TRBD1 on 7 matching bases. Deletions cut 3 bases from V and 5 bases from J, with 19 bases between. Germline V gene lookup returns CDR1 GTSNPN and CDR2 SVGIG (reference sequence). This CDR3 spans 15 amino acids. CDR3 region: CAWREGAGGSETQYF. CDR3 bases: TGTGCCTGGAGGGAGGGGGCAGGGGGTTCGGAGACCCAGTACTTC.

The chain uses TRBV6-5 and TRBJ2-3; 8 nucleotides agree with TRBD2. The CDR3 sequence is 16 residues long. The V and J ends lost 4 bases and 4 bases, in that order; junction bases with no gene match: 10. Germline V gives CDR1 MNHEY, CDR2 SVGAGI. CDR3 residues: CASSSLAGRNSDTQYF. The DNA of the CDR3 is TGTGCCAGCAGTTCTCTAGCGGGTAGGAACTCAGATACGCAGTATTTT.

The chain uses TRBV28 and TRBJ1-5, with 9 bases matching TRBD1. Germline CDR1 and CDR2: MDHEN and SYDVKM. The CDR3 has 19 amino acids. J lost 0 bases, V lost 5 bases, and 14 bases had no gene match. CDR3 sequence: CASSRTGGYTYYSNQPQHF. The CDR3, as DNA: TGTGCCAGCAGTCGTACAGGGGGCTACACATACTATAGCAATCAGCCCCAGCATTTT.

This chain uses TRBV9 with TRBJ2-1, with 11 nucleotides matching TRBD2. J lost 4 bases, V lost 0 bases, and 3 bases had no gene match. The CDR3 is made up of 16 amino acids. Germline V lookup: CDR1 SGDLS, CDR2 YYNGEE. DNA of the CDR3: TGTGCCAGCAGCGTAGAAGGGACTAGCGGATACAATGAGCAGTTCTTC. The encoded protein is CASSVEGTSGYNEQFF. The variable domain in full, with the rest retrieved from reference TRBV9 and TRBJ2-1, is DSGVTQTPKHLITATGQRVTLRCSPRSGDLSVYWYQQSLDQGLQFLIQYYNGEERAKGNILERFSAQQFPDLHSELNLSSLELGDSALYFCASSVEGTSGYNEQFFGPGTRLTVL.

In its sample, this clone was seen a few times. V and J are TRBV9 and TRBJ2-3; 14 positions agree with TRBD2. With 8 bases clipped from V and 4 bases from J, the junction kept 6 bases outside the gene matches. Germline lookup yields CDR1 SGDLS and CDR2 YYNGEE. This CDR3 has 15 amino acids. CDR3 in amino acids: CASKKTSGGADTQYF. CDR3 nucleotides: TGTGCCAGTAAAAAGACTAGCGGGGGGGCAGATACGCAGTATTTT.

This chain joins TRBV7-9 and TRBJ1-2; 7 bases line up with TRBD1. The trim removed 5 bases at V and 0 bases at J, leaving 3 bases unmatched. CDR1 is SEHNR and CDR2 is FQNEAQ in the germline V gene (reference sequence). There are 14 residues in the CDR3. The CDR3 loop reads CASSKGTANYGYTF. The CDR3 coding sequence is TGTGCCAGCAGCAAAGGGACAGCTAACTATGGCTACACCTTC.

The V gene is TRBV19, the J gene TRBJ2-7; tentative D call: TRBD2 (7 bases). The CDR3 has 14 residues. Trimming took off 3 bases at V and 2 bases at J, with 11 bases between the two ends. Per the germline V gene, CDR1 is LNHDA and CDR2 is SQIVND (reference sequence). CDR3 nucleotides: TGTGCCAGTAGTATTGGGGGGGCCACCTACGAGCAGTACTTC. This encodes CASSIGGATYEQYF.

Worth noting for this clone: Sequence at one end of the junction differs from germline and may be a read error. CDR3 in amino acids: CASSPAGTGYEQYF. The CDR3 bases are TGTGCTAGCAGCCCCGCCGGGACAGGATACGAGCAGTACTTC. J is TRBJ2-5 and V is TRBV7-7; 8 bases fit TRBD1. The DNA end lines up better with TRBJ2-7; the J call may be wrong. Germline CDR1 reads SSHAT; CDR2 reads FNYEAQ (reference sequence). The length of the CDR3 is 14 residues.

The chain employs TRBV28 and TRBJ1-5; no firm D call. Trimming took off 4 bases at V and 2 bases at J, with 15 bases between the two ends. The CDR3 spans 16 residues. Per the germline V gene, CDR1 is MDHEN and CDR2 is SYDVKM. The chain's CDR3 is CASSSPRSSGNQPQHF. For the CDR3, the DNA is TGTGCCAGCAGTTCTCCCAGGTCTTCGGGCAATCAGCCCCAGCATTTT.

The chain joins TRBV7-2 to TRBJ2-7; TRBD2 aligns across 15 bases. Looked up from germline, CDR1 is SGHTA and CDR2 is FQGNSA. The J segment lost 7 bases and the V segment lost 5 bases, leaving 6 bases of the junction unmatched. The CDR3 contains 15 residues. CDR3 sequence reads: CASSPGLAGGREQYF. DNA of the CDR3: TGTGCCAGCAGCCCGGGACTAGCGGGAGGTAGGGAGCAGTACTTC.

The rearrangement uses TRBV6-5 and TRBJ2-5; D not certain. The end of the DNA aligns better with TRBJ2-7, so the J call may be wrong. Germline-derived CDR1 and CDR2 are MNHEY and SVGAGI. CDR3 size: 13 residues. The CDR3 sequence: CASSYGPTYEQYF. CDR3 DNA: TGTGCCAGCAGTTACGGTCCCACCTACGAGCAGTACTTC.

The V gene is TRBV30, the J gene TRBJ2-2; D is uncertain. CDR3 length equals 15 residues. Germline lookup yields CDR1 GTSNPN and CDR2 SVGIG (reference sequence). V lost 2 bases and J 0 bases, leaving 10 bases between the germline ends. CDR3 sequence (DNA): TGTGCCTGGAGTATGGGGATTTCGAACACCGGGGAGCTGTTTTTT. This translates into CAWSMGISNTGELFF.

In its sample, this clone was seen a few times. The chain joins TRBV28 to TRBJ1-4; possible D gene TRBD1, 5 bases. There are 16 residues in the CDR3. Deletions cut 5 bases from V and 2 bases from J, with 15 bases between. Germline V lookup: CDR1 MDHEN, CDR2 SYDVKM. CDR3 loop: CASSGVRESTNEKLFF. The CDR3 bases are TGTGCCAGCAGTGGTGTCAGGGAAAGTACTAATGAAAAACTGTTTTTT. The full variable domain, rest sourced from reference TRBV28 and TRBJ1-4, is DVKVTQSSRYLVKRTGEKVFLECVQDMDHENMFWYRQDPGLGLRLIYFSYDVKMKEKGDIPEGYSVSREKKERFSLILESASTNQTSMYLCASSGVRESTNEKLFFGSGTQLSVL.

The chain couples TRBV7-9 to TRBJ1-5; 9 nucleotides match TRBD1. V trimming: 5 bases; J trimming: 6 bases; junction bases outside the gene matches: 5. Germline-derived CDR1 and CDR2 are SEHNR and FQNEAQ (reference sequence). This CDR3 region has 14 residues. CDR3 sequence reads: CASSRTGVGQPQHF. The CDR3 nucleotides are TGTGCCAGCAGCCGGACAGGGGTGGGTCAGCCCCAGCATTTT.

The chain carries TRBV5-4 and TRBJ1-2; 8 nucleotides agree with TRBD1. Losses at the gene ends were 0 bases for V and 5 bases for J; bases not matched to a gene: 3. Germline V gene lookup returns CDR1 SGHNT and CDR2 YYREEE (reference sequence). The CDR3 contains 14 residues. CDR3 protein: CASSLENRGYGYTF. CDR3 bases: TGTGCCAGCAGCTTGGAGAACAGGGGGTATGGCTACACCTTC. Looking up the rest from reference TRBV5-4 and TRBJ1-2 gives the full variable domain: ETGVTQSPTHLIKTRGQQVTLRCSSQSGHNTVSWYQQALGQGPQFIFQYYREEENGRGNFPPRFSGLQFPNYSSELNVNALELDDSALYLCASSLENRGYGYTFGSGTRLTVV.

The chain carries TRBV19 and TRBJ2-3; TRBD2 matches at 14 bases. Germline values: CDR1 LNHDA, CDR2 SQIVND (reference sequence). This CDR3 has 17 amino acids. J lost 4 bases, V lost 6 bases, and 9 bases had no gene match. The CDR3 region has the DNA TGTGCCAGTAGGGGAAGACTAGCGGGGGGGATCGCAGATACGCAGTATTTT. Amino acid sequence: CASRGRLAGGIADTQYF.

The chain links TRBV11-1 to TRBJ1-4; TRBD1 matches at 10 bases. The CDR3 covers 15 residues. The V gene end was trimmed by 5 bases and the J gene end by 6 bases; junction bases not matched to a gene: 6. The germline V gene encodes CDR1 SGHAT and CDR2 FQDESV (reference sequence). Here the CDR3 DNA reads TGTGCCAGCAGCGTGACAGGGGGCGCGTATGAAAAACTGTTTTTT. It encodes CASSVTGGAYEKLFF. The full variable domain, its missing parts supplied by reference TRBV11-1 and TRBJ1-4, is EAEVAQSPRYKITEKSQAVAFWCDPISGHATLYWYRQILGQGPELLVQFQDESVVDDSQLPKDRFSAERLKGVDSTLKIQPAELGDSAMYLCASSVTGGAYEKLFFGSGTQLSVL.

The chain has TRBV4-3 and TRBJ2-5; 9 positions agree with TRBD1. V trimming: 6 bases; J trimming: 5 bases; junction bases outside the gene matches: 13. The V gene's germline CDR1 is LGHNA and CDR2 YSLEER. The CDR3 length is 16 residues. Here the CDR3 DNA reads TGCGCCAGCAGTCGGGTAACCACAGGGGGCGAGGAGACCCAGTACTTC. Its protein product is CASSRVTTGGEETQYF.

The CDR3 reads CASSSQDRPGPFNEQFF. The CDR3 DNA reads TGTGCCAGCAGCTCACAAGACAGGCCCGGACCTTTCAATGAGCAGTTCTTC. The J gene is TRBJ2-1, the V gene TRBV13; a possible D gene is TRBD1 (6 bases). Germline CDR1 and CDR2: PRHDT and FYEKMQ (reference sequence). The CDR3 spans 17 residues. The germline V and J ends were trimmed by 4 bases and 6 bases, with 22 bases remaining between them.

The genes are TRBV11-1 and TRBJ2-7; 7 bases are shared with TRBD1. This CDR3 contains 19 residues. Trimming at V came to 1 base and at J to 1 base, leaving 16 bases not matched to a gene. Germline V gene lookup returns CDR1 SGHAT and CDR2 FQDESV (reference sequence). CDR3 residues: CASSLDGDSVIRTSYEQYF. The CDR3 DNA is TGTGCCAGCAGCTTAGATGGGGACAGCGTAATTAGGACTTCCTACGAGCAGTACTTC.

The gene calls are TRBV21-1 and TRBJ2-5; the listed D gene, TRBD2, was not tested against the DNA. TRBV21-1 is reported as a pseudogene. This CDR3 comprises 19 residues. The chain's CDR3 is CASSKGPAKGRPKQETQYF. The CDR3 region has the DNA TGTGCCAGCAGCAAAGGGCCAGCCAAAGGGAGACCTAAACAAGAGACCCAGTACTTC.

This chain links TRBV10-1 with TRBJ1-2, with D possibly TRBD1 on 5 matching bases. Trimming took 5 bases from V and 2 from J, leaving 15 bases between them. Germline V lookup: CDR1 WNHNN, CDR2 SYGVQD (reference sequence). This CDR3 is built from 15 residues. CDR3 protein: CASSPELTANYGYTF. The CDR3 DNA follows: TGCGCCAGCAGTCCGGAGTTGACAGCAAACTATGGCTACACCTTC.